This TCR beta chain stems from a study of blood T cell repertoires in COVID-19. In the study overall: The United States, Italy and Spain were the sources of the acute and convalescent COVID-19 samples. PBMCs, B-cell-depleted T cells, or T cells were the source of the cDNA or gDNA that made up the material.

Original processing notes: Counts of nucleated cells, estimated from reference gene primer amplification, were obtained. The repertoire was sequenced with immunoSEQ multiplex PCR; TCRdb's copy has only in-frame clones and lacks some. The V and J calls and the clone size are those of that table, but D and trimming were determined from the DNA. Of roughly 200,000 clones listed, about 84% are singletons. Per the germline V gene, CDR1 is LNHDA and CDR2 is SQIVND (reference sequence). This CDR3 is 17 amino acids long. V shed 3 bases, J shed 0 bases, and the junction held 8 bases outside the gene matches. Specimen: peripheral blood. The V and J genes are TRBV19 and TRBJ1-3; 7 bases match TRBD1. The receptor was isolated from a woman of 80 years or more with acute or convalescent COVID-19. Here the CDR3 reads CASSIRDSAFSGNTIYF. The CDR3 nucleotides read TGTGCCAGTAGTATCAGGGACAGTGCCTTCTCTGGAAACACCATATATTTT.